The sequence of this T cell receptor (beta chain) was determined in a study of shared clonotypes between healthy human individuals. Overall study context: There were three CD4 naive, three CD4 memory, two CD8 naive and one CD8 memory plates per donor.

Across several immunoSEQ plates, the genomic DNA of each subset was split evenly. Generated by immunoSEQ multiplex PCR, the TCRdb table keeps only in-frame clones and is missing some. The sample includes under 1,100,000 clones, 75% to 85% of them seen just once. This clone was observed a single time. From germline, CDR1 is MDHEN and CDR2 SYDVKM. The length of the CDR3 is 14 residues. V was pared by 2 bases and J by 5 bases, with 3 bases of the junction left unmatched. The split of CD4+ cells yielded CD45RA+ naive and CD45RA-negative memory subsets. Sequencing used memory CD4+ T cells from PBMCs. The subset denotes: CD45RA-negative fraction. The TCR comes from a man aged 18 to 29 in good health. Some clones in this sample may be carry-over from other donors' samples. The chain employs TRBV28 and TRBJ2-5; 9 nucleotides match TRBD1. For the CDR3, the DNA is TGTGCCAGCAGTTTAGTAGGGACAGGGGAGACCCAGTACTTC. Protein sequence: CASSLVGTGETQYF.